These 26 T cell receptor beta chains came from one sample sequenced in a study of Graves' ophthalmopathy and Graves' hyperthyroidism listed by TCRdb under 2018. Sequenced using an Illumina HiSeq 2000. For repertoire sequencing, TCR beta CDR3 regions were amplified from RNA transcripts. The first round was an RT-PCR using HTBI primers with the Qiagen OneStep RT-PCR kit, and this first round was followed by a second-round multiplex PCR, then size selection and purification. The raw public data were reprocessed by TCRdb itself: fastp quality trimming at Q25, MiXCR clonotype calling, in-frame beta chains only. One record per CDR3 amino acid sequence lists the most common genes and DNA. Present in this sample are roughly 700,000 distinct CDR3 sequences, about 44% of which were seen just once. 44% of the sample is in the top ten clones. Sequenced input: peripheral blood. The receptors were gathered from an adult man with Graves' ophthalmopathy.

This clonotype was found many times. The chain couples TRBV20-1 to TRBJ1-6; D is undetermined. Trimming took 6 bases from V and 8 from J, leaving 5 bases between them. The germline V gene has CDR1 DFQATT and CDR2 SNEGSKA (reference sequence). This CDR3 is 10 amino acids long. The CDR3 reads CSASYSPLHF. The CDR3 bases are TGCAGTGCCAGCTATTCACCCCTCCACTTT.

This clonotype was seen a few times. The rearrangement links TRBV19 to TRBJ1-4; D ambiguous. Trimming took 1 base from V and 7 from J, leaving 13 bases between them. The CDR3 runs 15 residues. The germline gives CDR1 LNHDA, CDR2 SQIVND (reference sequence). CDR3 sequence: CASSIAARILEKLFF. The CDR3 bases are TGTGCCAGTAGTATAGCGGCCAGGATACTTGAAAAACTGTTTTTT. Complete variable domain (other parts from reference TRBV19 and TRBJ1-4): DGGITQSPKYLFRKEGQNVTLSCEQNLNHDAMYWYRQDPGQGLRLIYYSQIVNDFQKGDIAEGYSVSREKKESFPLTVTSAQKNPTAFYLCASSIAARILEKLFFGSGTQLSVL.

The V gene is TRBV14, the J gene TRBJ1-6, with D possibly matching TRBD1 (6 bases). V shed 0 bases and J shed 7 bases, with 19 bases lying between them. Germline V CDR1 and CDR2: SGHDN, FVKESK. There are 18 residues in the CDR3. The CDR3 is CASSQEGKVDRKNSPLHF. DNA for the CDR3: TGTGCCAGCAGCCAAGAGGGAAAGGTAGACAGGAAAAATTCACCCCTCCACTTT. The full variable domain, with the rest looked up from reference TRBV14 and TRBJ1-6, is EAGVTQFPSHSVIEKGQTVTLRCDPISGHDNLYWYRRVMGKEIKFLLHFVKESKQDESGMPNNRFLAERTGGTYSTLKVQPAELEDSGVYFCASSQEGKVDRKNSPLHFGNGTRLTVT.

The genes are TRBV20-1 and TRBJ2-7; 9 nucleotides match TRBD1. The CDR3 is 14 residues long. Per germline, CDR1 DFQATT and CDR2 SNEGSKA (reference sequence). CDR3 nucleotides: TGCAGCGCTGCTACCGGGACAGGGTTTTACGAGCAGTACTTC. Translating it yields CSAATGTGFYEQYF.

With regard to this clonotype: Germline and junction disagree at one end, which may indicate a read error. The rearrangement uses TRBV25-1 and TRBJ2-5, with 10 positions matching TRBD2. The CDR3 loop spans 14 amino acids. The germline V gene encodes CDR1 MGHDK and CDR2 SYGVNS. As DNA, the CDR3 is TGTGCCAGCAGTCAGCGGGGGGGCTCAGAGACCCAGTGCTTC. Its protein is CASSQRGGSETQCF.

This clonotype came up many times. V is TRBV9 and J is TRBJ1-2, with D possibly TRBD1 on 5 matching bases. V lost 0 bases, J lost 4 bases, and 13 bases lay in between. This CDR3 has 15 amino acids. CDR1 and CDR2 (germline): SGDLS, YYNGEE. CDR3 sequence: CASSVVRDEGYGYTF. Here the CDR3 DNA reads TGTGCCAGCAGCGTAGTTAGGGACGAGGGCTATGGCTACACCTTC.

This clonotype occurred many times. The rearrangement uses TRBV5-6 and TRBJ1-2, with unresolved D. Trimming shortened V by 2 bases and J by 6 bases, and 5 bases separated the two germline ends. Germline V gives CDR1 SGHDT, CDR2 YYEEEE. The CDR3 sequence is 11 residues long. CDR3 bases: TGTGCCAGCAGCTTCTCTAATGGCTACACCTTC. It yields the protein CASSFSNGYTF.

This clonotype was counted many times. The chain links TRBV6-1 to TRBJ1-6, with D possibly being TRBD1 (5 bases). Trimming took 6 bases from V and 7 from J, leaving 16 bases between them. The CDR3 is 15 residues long. Germline CDR1 MNHNS, CDR2 SASEGT. The DNA for the CDR3 is TGTGCCAGCAGCCGTGCCACAGGTCACAATTCACCCCTCCACTTT. Translation gives CASSRATGHNSPLHF.

This clonotype was picked up many times. This sequence joins TRBV7-2 and TRBJ2-5; D is unresolved. The length of the CDR3 is 13 residues. The V gene's germline CDR1 is SGHTA and CDR2 FQGNSA. V lost 4 bases and J lost 2, with 8 bases in between. The CDR3 protein is CASSSYSQETQYF. The CDR3 DNA sequence: TGTGCCAGCAGCTCGTACAGTCAAGAGACCCAGTACTTC.

This clonotype was seen repeatedly, ten times or more. This chain links TRBV5-8 with TRBJ2-5, with 9 bases that match TRBD2. The V gene's germline CDR1 is SGHTS and CDR2 YDEGEE. The length of the CDR3 is 15 residues. J lost 4 bases, V lost 3 bases, and 7 bases had no gene match. The CDR3 loop is CASSSISGGGETQYF. The CDR3 coding sequence is TGTGCCAGCAGCTCCATTAGCGGGGGCGGAGAGACCCAGTACTTC.

V is TRBV2 and J is TRBJ2-5, with TRBD2 matching over 12 bases. Matching the DNA end better, TRBJ2-1 makes the J call doubtful. CDR1 and CDR2 from the germline V gene are SNHLY and FYNNEI. The CDR3 is made up of 15 amino acids. The CDR3 loop is CASSEMGTSGNEQFF. CDR3 bases: TGTGCCAGCAGTGAAATGGGGACTAGCGGGAATGAGCAGTTCTTC.

This clonotype was seen a handful of times. V is TRBV2 and J is TRBJ2-7, with 10 bases matching TRBD1. The trim removed 4 bases at V and 4 bases at J, leaving 7 bases unmatched. The length of the CDR3 is 15 residues. Germline V gives CDR1 SNHLY, CDR2 FYNNEI. CDR3: CASSGDRGRGYEQYF. The CDR3 DNA reads TGTGCCAGCAGTGGGGACAGGGGCAGAGGGTACGAGCAGTACTTC.

This clonotype was detected a few times. The gene calls are TRBV2 and TRBJ2-3; D gene ambiguous. There are 13 residues in the CDR3. The germline gives CDR1 SNHLY, CDR2 FYNNEI. V lost 6 bases to trimming and J lost 5 bases, with 12 bases between them. DNA for the CDR3: TGTGCCAGCAGAGGGAATGGAGTAGATACGCAGTATTTT. It translates to CASRGNGVDTQYF.

CDR3 region: CASRSTTGAQETQYF. The CDR3 DNA follows: TGCGCCAGCCGATCCACAACAGGGGCACAAGAGACCCAGTACTTC. This sequence joins TRBV29-1 and TRBJ2-5; 7 bases line up with TRBD1. This CDR3 has 15 amino acids. Germline CDR1 and CDR2: SQVTM and ANQGSEA.

At least ten counts were recorded for this clonotype. CDR3 nucleotides: TGTGCCAGCAGCTCCACACGGGGACGGGGGGAAGTCTATGGCTACACCTTC. Residues: CASSSTRGRGEVYGYTF. This chain connects TRBV7-9 to TRBJ1-2, with a weak D call TRBD1 (5 bases). Germline CDR1 reads SEHNR; CDR2 reads FQNEAQ (reference sequence). The CDR3 spans 17 residues. The V gene lost 4 bases and the J gene lost 4 bases, with 22 bases spanning the gap.

This chain links TRBV24-1 with TRBJ1-5, with 12 positions matching TRBD1. The CDR3 contains 17 residues. V shed 6 bases, J shed 4 bases, and the junction held 9 bases outside the gene matches. Looked up from germline, CDR1 is KGHDR and CDR2 is SFDVKD. The CDR3 nucleotides read TGTGCCACCAGTACCCCCTGGGACAGGGGGCCAAATCAGCCCCAGCATTTT. Its translation: CATSTPWDRGPNQPQHF.

A few counts support this clonotype. The CDR3 DNA reads TGCAGCTATAGACTAGCTCCTAACACCGGGGAGCTGTTTTTT. Translating gives CSYRLAPNTGELFF. The chain carries TRBV29-1 and TRBJ2-2; 7 bases align to TRBD2. CDR3 length equals 14 residues. Germline-derived CDR1 and CDR2 are SQVTM and ANQGSEA. The ends lost 8 bases at V and 2 bases at J; junction bases unmatched: 8.

This clonotype has just a few counts. The chain uses TRBV4-1 and TRBJ1-5, with TRBD1 as a possible D gene (6 bases). CDR1 is MGHRA and CDR2 is YSYEKL in the germline V gene. The CDR3 is made up of 15 amino acids. V was cut by 3 bases and J by 7 bases, with 16 bases left in between. CDR3 DNA: TGCGCCAGCAGCCACTTGGACAGTATGAGACAGCCCCAGCATTTT. Translation: CASSHLDSMRQPQHF.

This clonotype was detected ten times or more. The rearrangement uses TRBV25-1 and TRBJ1-1; D is unresolved. This CDR3 region has 13 residues. The germline gives CDR1 MGHDK, CDR2 SYGVNS. Trimming took 5 bases from V and 3 from J, leaving 10 bases between them. DNA for the CDR3: TGTGCCAGCAGTTTCGTACCGGACACTGAAGCTTTCTTT. Translation gives CASSFVPDTEAFF.

This sequence joins TRBV11-2 and TRBJ2-7; 10 bases fit TRBD2. There are 15 residues in the CDR3. The germline gives CDR1 SGHAT, CDR2 FQNNGV. V shed 5 bases, J shed 7 bases, and the junction held 11 bases outside the gene matches. For the CDR3, the DNA is TGTGCCAGCAGCCCAAGGTCTAGCGGGAGTGAGGAGCAGTACTTC. Residues: CASSPRSSGSEEQYF.

J is TRBJ1-4 and V is TRBV9; 8 nucleotides line up with TRBD1. V lost 2 bases to trimming and J lost 9 bases; unmatched junction nucleotides: 9. CDR3 size: 15 residues. Germline CDR1 SGDLS, CDR2 YYNGEE. The CDR3 DNA reads TGTGCCAGCAGCGTTGTGGCACAGGGGGAGCAAAAACTGTTTTTT. Residues: CASSVVAQGEQKLFF.

This clonotype was observed many times. J is TRBJ1-5 and V is TRBV29-1, with D possibly being TRBD1 (6 bases). Deletions cut 6 bases from V and 0 bases from J, with 9 bases between. The CDR3 spans 13 residues. Germline V CDR1 and CDR2: SQVTM, ANQGSEA. CDR3 bases: TGCAGCGTCCAGGGGAATAGCAATCAGCCCCAGCATTTT. This gives the protein CSVQGNSNQPQHF.

This clonotype came up once. The V gene is TRBV4-1, the J gene TRBJ2-5; D is perhaps TRBD2 (6 bases). The ends were cut back, 2 bases at V and 4 bases at J, with 20 bases in the middle. CDR1 and CDR2 from the germline V gene are MGHRA and YSYEKL. The CDR3 extends over 17 amino acids. The DNA of the CDR3 is TGCGCCAGCAGCCAATGGGTCCGACTAGACGGGGTAGAGACCCAGTACTTC. Its translation is CASSQWVRLDGVETQYF.

This chain links TRBV29-1 with TRBJ2-7; tentative D call: TRBD2 (5 bases). This CDR3 has 13 residues. Germline CDR1 SQVTM, CDR2 ANQGSEA. Trimming cost V 8 bases and J 4 bases, with 18 bases left between them. CDR3 sequence: CSQDREGRYEQYF. The CDR3 DNA reads as TGCAGCCAAGATCGAGAGGGCAGGTACGAGCAGTACTTC.

This clonotype was observed a few times. The chain recombines TRBV5-5 with TRBJ1-2; weak D call: TRBD1 (5 bases). The CDR3 loop spans 13 amino acids. Germline CDR1 and CDR2: SGHKS and YYEKEE (reference sequence). V was trimmed by 4 bases and J by 5 bases, leaving 12 bases between them. CDR3: CASSPGTKYGYTF. The CDR3 nucleotides read TGTGCCAGCAGCCCCGGGACGAAATATGGCTACACCTTC.

This clonotype was found a few times. One end of the junction is discordant with germline, which a read error may explain. The chain carries TRBV15 and TRBJ1-2, with TRBD1 identical over 10 bases. CDR1 is LNHNV, CDR2 YYDKDF, per germline (reference sequence). The CDR3 is 14 residues long. CDR3: CATSRRSGTGAPTF. For the CDR3, the DNA is TGTGCCACCAGCAGAAGATCAGGGACAGGGGCTCCCACTTTC.